The next 23 T cell receptor beta chains were all read from a single sample in a study of T cell repertoires in cytomegalovirus infection. TCRdb re-derived calls from the reads in MiXCR, one entry per CDR3 protein. The sample gives more than 400,000 distinct CDR3 sequences, 26% of which show up once; 13% is in the top ten. Sequences were obtained from PBMCs. The receptors were sampled from a human donor in good health (CMV status not recorded). Some clones in this sample may be carry-over from other donors' samples.

This clonotype was found a few times. V gene TRBV19 combines with J gene TRBJ2-1, with D perhaps assigned TRBD1 or TRBD2 (5 bases each). There are 19 residues in the CDR3. The V gene's germline CDR1 is LNHDA and CDR2 SQIVND (reference sequence). Trimming removed 3 bases from V and 3 bases from J, with 24 bases in between. The CDR3 DNA reads TGTGCCAGTAGTATCCGAGGGGAAGGACTCATTAACAACTACAATGAGCAGTTCTTC. Translated, it gives CASSIRGEGLINNYNEQFF.

V gene TRBV27 combines with J gene TRBJ1-1; possibly TRBD1 for D (6 bases). Germline CDR1 is MNHEY and CDR2 is SMNVEV (reference sequence). This CDR3 comprises 15 residues. Trimming took 2 bases from V and 5 from J, leaving 15 bases between them. The CDR3 sequence: CASSLGGAPRTEAFF. CDR3 DNA sequence: TGTGCCAGCAGTTTAGGGGGGGCCCCGAGGACTGAAGCTTTCTTT.

The genes are TRBV7-8 and TRBJ1-5, with D possibly matching TRBD1 (5 bases). The CDR3 spans 16 residues. Trimming shortened V by 5 bases and J by 0 bases, and 14 bases separated the two germline ends. The germline gives CDR1 SGHVS, CDR2 FQNEAQ. CDR3 amino acids: CASSPRDAYSNQPQHF. The CDR3 DNA reads as TGTGCCAGCAGCCCCCGGGACGCCTATAGCAATCAGCCCCAGCATTTT.

The gene calls are TRBV4-1 and TRBJ1-5; D may be TRBD1 (5 bases). The V end lost 3 bases, the J end lost 0 bases, and 18 bases lay between the germline ends. Germline CDR1 and CDR2: MGHRA and YSYEKL. The CDR3 spans 18 residues. The DNA of the CDR3 is TGCGCCAGCAGCCAGGAAACCCAGGGTTGGTATAGCAATCAGCCCCAGCATTTT. The encoded protein is CASSQETQGWYSNQPQHF.

This clonotype showed up just a few times. The chain employs TRBV20-1 and TRBJ1-5, with D perhaps matching TRBD1 (5 bases). Germline CDR1 and CDR2: DFQATT and SNEGSKA (reference sequence). CDR3 size: 12 residues. V was shortened by 6 bases and J by 5 bases, with 11 bases between the two germline ends. CDR3 residues: CSAPTVHQPQHF. Written as DNA, the CDR3 is TGCAGTGCGCCGACAGTCCATCAGCCCCAGCATTTT.

This clonotype was counted at least ten times. The chain recombines TRBV7-2 with TRBJ1-6; D remains ambiguous. The CDR3 has 18 residues. Germline V CDR1 and CDR2: SGHTA, FQGNSA. The ends were cut back, 5 bases at V and 9 bases at J, with 26 bases in the middle. CDR3 region: CASSTGLGAYWIVSPLHF. The CDR3 nucleotides read TGTGCCAGCAGCACCGGACTAGGCGCATATTGGATAGTTTCACCCCTCCACTTT. Supplemented by reference TRBV7-2 and TRBJ1-6, the full variable domain reads GAGVSQSPSNKVTEKGKDVELRCDPISGHTALYWYRQSLGQGLEFLIYFQGNSAPDKSGLPSDRFSAERTGGSVSTLTIQRTQQEDSAVYLCASSTGLGAYWIVSPLHFGNGTRLTVT.

This clonotype was observed a few times. The chain employs TRBV7-2 and TRBJ2-5; D perhaps matches TRBD2 (5 bases). Trimming took off 5 bases at V and 5 bases at J, with 15 bases between the two ends. Germline loops: CDR1 SGHTA, CDR2 FQGNSA. This CDR3 comprises 14 residues. The CDR3 spells CASSPRLSGETQYF. CDR3 in DNA: TGTGCCAGCAGCCCCCGATTATCGGGGGAGACCCAGTACTTC.

The rearrangement joins TRBV5-1 to TRBJ2-1; D possibly corresponds to TRBD1 (5 bases). This CDR3 spans 13 amino acids. Germline loops: CDR1 SGHRS, CDR2 YFSETQ. Trimming cost V 4 bases and J 8 bases, with 13 bases left between them. CDR3 DNA: TGCGCCAGCAGCGTGGGTGGGGCGGATGAGCAGTTCTTC. It is translated as CASSVGGADEQFF.

In this sample, this clonotype turned up a few times. This rearrangement joins TRBV7-2 to TRBJ2-3; D remains ambiguous. The CDR3 loop spans 13 amino acids. Trimming took 5 bases from V and 4 from J, leaving 10 bases between them. Germline V CDR1 and CDR2: SGHTA, FQGNSA. The DNA for the CDR3 is TGTGCCAGCAGCCCCTACACCGCAGATACGCAGTATTTT. Its protein is CASSPYTADTQYF.

V usage is TRBV6-1 and J usage is TRBJ2-7; 7 bases are a match to TRBD1. The CDR3 covers 13 residues. Losses at the gene ends were 5 bases for V and 4 bases for J; bases not matched to a gene: 5. Germline CDR1 and CDR2: MNHNS and SASEGT. The CDR3 is CASSRDSFYEQYF. DNA for the CDR3: TGTGCCAGCAGTCGGGACAGTTTTTACGAGCAGTACTTC.

There are many counts of this clonotype. In DNA, the CDR3 is TGTGCCAGCAGCTTAGTTTCTATCCAGCATCAGTACTTC. Amino acid sequence: CASSLVSIQHQYF. The J gene is TRBJ2-7, the V gene TRBV7-2, with D unclear. Germline values: CDR1 SGHTA, CDR2 FQGNSA. The CDR3 consists of 13 residues. Trimming left V 1 base short and J 10 bases short, with 14 bases between.

This clonotype was seen only a few times. The chain employs TRBV7-3 and TRBJ2-2; 9 bases line up with TRBD1. Germline V CDR1 and CDR2: SGHTA, FQGTGA. Trimming removed 5 bases from V and 5 bases from J; junction bases left unmatched: 6. There are 15 residues in the CDR3. In DNA, the CDR3 is TGTGCCAGCAGCGTCGGGACAGGGAGAACCGGGGAGCTGTTTTTT. Translating it yields CASSVGTGRTGELFF.

This clonotype was counted a few times. The chain has TRBV28 and TRBJ2-7; tentatively, D is TRBD1 or TRBD2 (6 bases each). CDR3 length: 14 residues. The V end lost 9 bases, the J end lost 1 base, and 16 bases lay between the germline ends. Germline CDR1 MDHEN, CDR2 SYDVKM. The CDR3 reads CASEGGAGSYEQYF. CDR3 nucleotide sequence: TGTGCCAGTGAGGGGGGCGCCGGATCCTACGAGCAGTACTTC.

In this sample, this clonotype turned up many times. This chain joins TRBV7-6 and TRBJ1-5, with unresolved D. This CDR3 is 14 amino acids long. Germline V CDR1 and CDR2: SGHVS, FNYEAQ. V gave up 1 base and J gave up 3 bases, with 7 bases separating them. The chain's CDR3 is CASSLDGYNQPQHF. CDR3 nucleotides: TGTGCCAGCAGCTTAGACGGGTACAATCAGCCCCAGCATTTT.

This clonotype was recorded many times. J is TRBJ1-2 and V is TRBV12-3 or TRBV12-4, with 8 bases aligning to TRBD1. The V gene end was trimmed by 8 bases and the J gene end by 3 bases; junction bases not matched to a gene: 14. The CDR3 has 16 residues. The CDR3 is CASHPQQGVSDYGYTF. The DNA for the CDR3 is TGTGCCAGCCATCCCCAACAGGGGGTCTCTGACTATGGCTACACCTTC.

This clonotype was detected only a few times. The CDR3 here is CASSQSSAGEETQYF. DNA of the CDR3: TGCGCCAGCAGCCAGTCATCAGCGGGGGAAGAGACCCAGTACTTC. The chain joins TRBV4-1 to TRBJ2-5; the match to TRBD2 covers 8 bases. The CDR3 has 15 residues. Germline CDR1 is MGHRA and CDR2 is YSYEKL. J was trimmed by 3 bases and V by 3 bases; bases with no gene match: 6.

V gene TRBV29-1 combines with J gene TRBJ1-1; the match to TRBD1 covers 10 bases. The CDR3 totals 15 residues. The V gene's germline CDR1 is SQVTM and CDR2 ANQGSEA. Trimming took 3 bases from V and 5 from J; bases not matched to a gene: 9. The CDR3, as DNA: TGCAGCGTTGATAGGCTGGGACAGGGGAGTACTGAAGCTTTCTTT. Protein: CSVDRLGQGSTEAFF.

The chain links TRBV28 to TRBJ2-7; TRBD2 matches at 10 bases. Germline lookup yields CDR1 MDHEN and CDR2 SYDVKM. The J segment lost 3 bases and the V segment lost 3 bases, leaving 5 bases of the junction unmatched. The CDR3 has 15 residues. For the CDR3, the DNA is TGTGCCAGCAGTTTTTGGGCTAGCGGGAGCTACGAGCAGTACTTC. Translation: CASSFWASGSYEQYF. The variable domain in full, completed from reference TRBV28 and TRBJ2-7, reads DVKVTQSSRYLVKRTGEKVFLECVQDMDHENMFWYRQDPGLGLRLIYFSYDVKMKEKGDIPEGYSVSREKKERFSLILESASTNQTSMYLCASSFWASGSYEQYFGPGTRLTVT.

This clonotype was observed a handful of times. The V gene is TRBV27, the J gene TRBJ2-2; 11 positions agree with TRBD2. The CDR3 covers 19 residues. J gave up 7 bases and V 0 bases, and 13 bases lay outside the gene matches. Germline CDR1 MNHEY, CDR2 SMNVEV (reference sequence). The CDR3 loop reads CASSLSSLAGGLNYGELFF. In DNA form, the CDR3 reads TGTGCCAGCAGTTTATCGAGCTTAGCGGGAGGGCTCAACTACGGGGAGCTGTTTTTT.

The V and J genes are TRBV6-6 and TRBJ1-1; D is possibly TRBD1 (5 bases). The CDR3 is 16 amino acids. Per the germline V gene, CDR1 is MNHNY and CDR2 is SVGAGI (reference sequence). The germline V and J ends were trimmed by 2 bases and 1 base, with 14 bases remaining between them. This CDR3 is CASSYGAGRANTEAFF. CDR3 sequence (DNA): TGTGCCAGCAGTTACGGGGCCGGCAGGGCGAACACTGAAGCTTTCTTT.

This chain uses TRBV19 with TRBJ1-5; tentative D call: TRBD1 (6 bases). V shed 2 bases and J shed 0 bases, with 11 bases lying between them. Germline assignment: CDR1 LNHDA and CDR2 SQIVND (reference sequence). The CDR3 is 16 amino acids. The CDR3 bases are TGTGCCAGTAGTATATCCGGACAGATTAGCAATCAGCCCCAGCATTTT. Translation: CASSISGQISNQPQHF.

The table lists this clonotype with many counts. The chain carries TRBV7-8 and TRBJ2-1; D is ambiguous. V was shortened by 1 base and J by 11 bases, with 6 bases between the two germline ends. The germline CDR1 and CDR2 sequences are SGHVS and FQNEAQ. The CDR3 runs to 11 residues. This chain's CDR3 is CASSLGFKQFF. DNA for the CDR3: TGTGCCAGCAGCTTAGGTTTCAAGCAGTTCTTC.

This sequence joins TRBV29-1 and TRBJ1-2; 7 nucleotides agree with TRBD1. CDR1 and CDR2 (germline): SQVTM, ANQGSEA. This CDR3 has 13 residues. The ends lost 4 bases at V and 5 bases at J; junction bases unmatched: 7. CDR3 nucleotides: TGCAGCGTTGGAGGGGGCGCAGGGTATGGCTACACCTTC. Its protein is CSVGGGAGYGYTF. Based on the CDR3 plus reference TRBV29-1 and TRBJ1-2, the full variable domain is SAVISQKPSRDICQRGTSLTIQCQVDSQVTMMFWYRQQPGQSLTLIATANQGSEATYESGFVIDKFPISRPNLTFSTLTVSNMSPEDSSIYLCSVGGGAGYGYTFGSGTRLTVV.